This T cell receptor beta chain derives from a study of cytomegalovirus exposure and HLA in healthy donors. CDR3 length: 14 residues. Germline-derived CDR1 and CDR2 are MDHEN and SYDVKM. V was clipped by 5 bases and J by 5 bases, with 13 bases between them. The protocol was immunoSEQ multiplex PCR, while the TCRdb copy is restricted to in-frame clones and leaves out a portion. The sample has approximately 160,000 clones; 86% are singletons. The V gene is TRBV28, the J gene TRBJ1-5; D possibly corresponds to TRBD1 (6 bases). The sample consisted of PBMCs. The receptor comes from a young woman in good health and CMV-seronegative. This CDR3 is CASSAPGEYQPQHF. In DNA form, the CDR3 reads TGTGCCAGCAGTGCCCCAGGGGAGTATCAGCCCCAGCATTTT. Filled out from reference TRBV28 and TRBJ1-5, the complete variable domain reads DVKVTQSSRYLVKRTGEKVFLECVQDMDHENMFWYRQDPGLGLRLIYFSYDVKMKEKGDIPEGYSVSREKKERFSLILESASTNQTSMYLCASSAPGEYQPQHFGDGTRLSIL.